This entry features one TCR beta chain sequence. The antigen remains unidentified. The germline V gene has CDR1 SGHRS and CDR2 YFSETQ. V was shortened by 5 bases and J by 0 bases, with 9 bases between the two germline ends. CDR3 length equals 14 residues. Clones were sequenced by immunoSEQ multiplex PCR, and TCRdb holds only the in-frame ones, with some missing. The sample lists around 94,000 clones; 80% were seen once. The data were obtained in a study of Ad26.COV2.S vaccination and SARS-CoV-2 variants. Study-level findings and limits: Substantial post-vaccination breadth of spike-specific CD8+ and CD4+ T cell responses was reported. Vaccinees and placebo recipients showed similar non-spike TCR breadth. People who got the vaccine had more spike-specific TCR breadth than people who got placebo. Possible underestimation of total T cell responses by the TCR breadth and depth analyses was noted.

This material consisted of peripheral blood, taken after recovery from COVID-19. This receptor was identified in a human donor who had recovered from COVID-19. The chain employs TRBV5-1 and TRBJ2-1; D is unclear. The CDR3 sequence: CASRVFSSYNEQFF. In nucleotides, the CDR3 is TGCGCCAGCAGAGTTTTCAGCTCCTACAATGAGCAGTTCTTC.